This is a list of T cell receptor beta chains from one sample in a study of cytomegalovirus exposure and HLA in healthy donors. Generated by immunoSEQ multiplex PCR, the TCRdb table keeps only in-frame clones and is missing some. The sample holds 90,000 to 150,000 clones; about 91% are singletons and the top ten take about 1.8%. The sample comprised PBMCs. All receptors come from a man between 18 and 35 years old in good health and CMV-seronegative. CDR3s include the opening cysteine and the closing phenylalanine or tryptophan. The D gene is left open where the match is weak. Part of the rows lack a size; the others show once, few, many or a class for expanded clones.

V	size	D	J	DNA	CDR3
TRBV7-2	-	TRBD1	TRBJ2-5	TGTGCCAGTCATTCTCAGGGGGACCAAGAGACCCAGTACTTC	CASHSQGDQETQYF
TRBV10-1	once	-	TRBJ2-1	TGCGCCAGCAGTGGGACGGGGAATGAGCAGTTCTTC	CASSGTGNEQFF
TRBV12-5	-	TRBD1	TRBJ1-2	TGTGCTAGTGGTTTGGGACAGGGCGGATATGGCTACACCTTC	CASGLGQGGYGYTF
TRBV25-1	-	TRBD1	TRBJ2-7	TGTGCCAGCAGTGGGACCGGGACAGGGGACCACGAGCAGTACTTC	CASSGTGTGDHEQYF
TRBV5-1	-	-	TRBJ2-7	TGCGCCAGCAGCCCGGGGGTCGAGCAGTACTTC	CASSPGVEQYF
TRBV15	once	TRBD2	TRBJ2-3	TGTGCCACCACCGAAGGACTAGCGGACACAGATACGCAGTATTTT	CATTEGLADTDTQYF
TRBV4-1	-	-	TRBJ2-6	TGCGCCAGCAGCCAAGAGGAGGGGGCCAACGTCCTGACTTTC	CASSQEEGANVLTF
TRBV27	-	TRBD1	TRBJ1-1	TGTGCCAGCAGAACAGGGGTCCCGCCTGAAGCTTTCTTT	CASRTGVPPEAFF
TRBV18	-	-	TRBJ1-3	TGTGCCAGCTCACTACCTCCTTCAGACTCTGGAAACACCATATATTTT	CASSLPPSDSGNTIYF
TRBV28	once	TRBD1	TRBJ2-3	TGTGCCAGCAGTTACGGGACAGGGCAGTATTTT	CASSYGTGQYF
TRBV7-6	-	-	TRBJ2-5	TGTGCCAGCAGCTTAGGAGTACTTCCCCGCCAAGAGACCCAGTACTTC	CASSLGVLPRQETQYF
TRBV19	-	TRBD1	TRBJ2-7	TGTGCCAGTAGTACCCCGGGACAGGGGGCCTCCTACGAGCAGTACTTC	CASSTPGQGASYEQYF
TRBV28	-	-	TRBJ2-6	TGTGCCAGCAGTCTCGGGGCCAACGTCCTGACTTTC	CASSLGANVLTF
TRBV30	-	TRBD2	TRBJ2-1	TGTGCCTGGGAATTAGCGGGGGATTACAATGAGCAGTTCTTC	CAWELAGDYNEQFF
TRBV4-3	once	-	TRBJ1-3	TGCGCCAGCAGCCATCCTCGGGGGGGGCGGCCGGGAAACACCATATATTTT	CASSHPRGGRPGNTIYF
TRBV27	-	TRBD2	TRBJ2-3	TGTGCCAGCAGTGTCGGACTAGCGGGGGTTTCAGGTACGCAGTATTTT	CASSVGLAGVSGTQYF
TRBV7-8	few	TRBD1	TRBJ1-4	TGTGCCAGCAGCTTACGGCACAGGGGGTTAGCTAATGAAAAACTGTTTTTT	CASSLRHRGLANEKLFF
TRBV7-2	-	TRBD2	TRBJ2-1	TGTGCCAGCAGCCATGGACTAGCGGTAAGCAATGAGCAGTTCTTC	CASSHGLAVSNEQFF
TRBV7-2	-	TRBD2	TRBJ2-1	TGTGCCAGCAGCTTAGACCCGCGGGGGGCGTACAATGAGCAGTTCTTC	CASSLDPRGAYNEQFF